The 19 T cell receptor beta chains given below trace back to one sample, sequenced in a study of identical twins (dated by TCRdb to about 2016). The library relied on 5' RACE. The instrument was an Illumina HiSeq 2000. TCRdb took the public reads, trimmed them with fastp at Q25, ran MiXCR for clone calling and kept in-frame beta chains. Every CDR3 protein is listed once, alongside the most common genes and DNA of its rows. The sample has a few hundred thousand distinct CDR3 sequences on record, roughly 9% of them singletons. The ten most abundant clones make up approximately 9.3% of the sample. The sequencing input was naive T cells sorted from blood. What the cell subset or site label conveys for this sample: cells isolated with a human naive T-cell isolation kit. The receptors come from a woman aged 45-65 years in good health.

This clonotype was counted between two and nine times. J is TRBJ1-5 and V is TRBV4-1; D not certain. V lost 0 bases and J 2 bases, leaving 11 bases between the germline ends. The CDR3 is 16 residues long. Germline V gene data show CDR1 as MGHRA and CDR2 as YSYEKL. Here the CDR3 reads CASSQDLSGGNQPQHF. The CDR3 nucleotides are TGCGCCAGCAGCCAAGATTTGTCGGGTGGCAATCAGCCCCAGCATTTT.

The CDR3 DNA follows: TGTGCCAGCAGTCCACAGATCTATAATTCACCCCTCCACTTT. As protein: CASSPQIYNSPLHF. This chain links TRBV12-3 or TRBV12-4 with TRBJ1-6; D is undetermined. V lost 5 bases to trimming and J lost 3 bases, with 8 bases between them. The CDR3 is 14 residues long.

The CDR3: CAWDNYGYTF. The CDR3, as DNA: TGTGCCTGGGACAACTATGGCTACACCTTC. The chain recombines TRBV30 with TRBJ1-2, with D uncertain. The germline V gene has CDR1 GTSNPN and CDR2 SVGIG (reference sequence). The CDR3 covers 10 residues. Trimming left V 5 bases short and J 2 bases short, with 3 bases between.

This clonotype was detected a few times. The CDR3 region has the DNA TGTGCCAGCAGCTTTCTATCCGGACGTACAAATTCACCCCTCCACTTT. Translating it yields CASSFLSGRTNSPLHF. J is TRBJ1-6 and V is TRBV5-6; D is unclear. This CDR3 has 16 amino acids. Between the trimmed V and J ends, which lost 2 bases and 7 bases, there was a span of 16 bases. Germline CDR1 SGHDT, CDR2 YYEEEE.

The table lists this clonotype with a few counts. The chain has TRBV30 and TRBJ2-3, with 7 bases aligning to TRBD1. The CDR3 runs to 14 residues. With V trimmed by 2 bases and J by 2 bases, 4 bases remained unmatched. The V gene's germline CDR1 is GTSNPN and CDR2 SVGIG (reference sequence). DNA for the CDR3: TGTGCCTGGAGTTTCGGGACAGACACAGATACGCAGTATTTT. It translates to CAWSFGTDTDTQYF.

On this clonotype: Possible read error: a much larger clone is one base away. The rearrangement joins TRBV12-3 or TRBV12-4 to TRBJ2-5; 7 bases align to TRBD2. CDR3 length: 13 residues. V was pared by 2 bases and J by 8 bases, with 5 bases of the junction left unmatched. The CDR3 DNA reads as TGTGCCAGCAGTTTATGGGGAGGGGACACCCAGTACTTC. Residues: CASSLWGGDTQYF.

This clonotype was counted many times. The chain combines TRBV5-5 with TRBJ1-1; 8 bases line up with TRBD1. The CDR3 length is 12 residues. From germline, CDR1 is SGHKS and CDR2 YYEKEE (reference sequence). Trimming took 6 bases from V and 5 from J; bases not matched to a gene: 3. CDR3 nucleotides: TGTGCCAGCACCCGGACAGGGACTGAAGCTTTCTTT. It translates to CASTRTGTEAFF.

This clonotype turned up a few times. The rearrangement uses TRBV6-6 and TRBJ1-5; D possibly corresponds to TRBD1 (6 bases). Trimming cost V 8 bases and J 1 base, with 12 bases left between them. This CDR3 spans 14 amino acids. The germline V gene has CDR1 MNHNY and CDR2 SVGAGI (reference sequence). The CDR3 here is CASQGFSSNQPQHF. CDR3 DNA sequence: TGTGCCAGCCAGGGGTTTTCGAGCAATCAGCCCCAGCATTTT.

The rearrangement joins TRBV10-3 to TRBJ2-3; D is possibly TRBD2 (6 bases). V gave up 5 bases and J gave up 6 bases, with 18 bases separating them. The CDR3 runs to 15 residues. Looked up from germline, CDR1 is ENHRY and CDR2 is SYGVKD. The CDR3: CAISRDSVPFDTQYF. Here the CDR3 DNA reads TGTGCCATCAGTCGGGACTCTGTTCCCTTTGATACGCAGTATTTT.

The gene calls are TRBV29-1 and TRBJ2-7; no reliable D call. Trimming left V 4 bases short and J 5 bases short, with 12 bases between. CDR3 length: 12 residues. CDR1 SQVTM and CDR2 ANQGSEA come from the germline V gene. For the CDR3, the DNA is TGCAGCGTTGCCCCCGAGCCTGACGAGCAGTACTTC. This sequence encodes CSVAPEPDEQYF.

This clonotype showed up many times. The rearrangement links TRBV6-1 to TRBJ2-1; 10 nucleotides align to TRBD1. The germline V gene has CDR1 MNHNS and CDR2 SASEGT. The CDR3 spans 15 residues. Trimming at V came to 6 bases and at J to 7 bases, leaving 9 bases not matched to a gene. The chain's CDR3 is CASRGTGARENEQFF. In nucleotides, the CDR3 is TGTGCCAGCAGGGGGACAGGGGCGAGGGAGAATGAGCAGTTCTTC.

In its sample, this clonotype was seen many times. The chain combines TRBV6-1 with TRBJ2-3; the match to TRBD1 covers 7 bases. Trimming at V came to 3 bases and at J to 0 bases, leaving 6 bases not matched to a gene. Germline V gene sequence: CDR1 MNHNS, CDR2 SASEGT. CDR3 length: 16 amino acids. CDR3 DNA: TGTGCCAGCAGTGATTGGGACAGAATAAGCACAGATACGCAGTATTTT. It codes for CASSDWDRISTDTQYF.

This clonotype was seen repeatedly, ten times or more. The V call is TRBV2, the J call TRBJ2-7; tentatively, D is TRBD2 (5 bases). V was shortened by 6 bases and J by 2 bases, with 11 bases between the two germline ends. CDR3 length: 13 residues. Looked up from germline, CDR1 is SNHLY and CDR2 is FYNNEI. For the CDR3, the DNA is TGTGCCAGCAGCTGGCAGCGGCCCTACGAGCAGTACGTC. Its protein product is CASSWQRPYEQYV.

This clonotype has a handful of counts. V and J are TRBV7-9 and TRBJ2-5; tentatively, D is TRBD1 (5 bases). This CDR3 is 13 amino acids long. V was pared by 1 base and J by 7 bases, with 10 bases between. The germline gives CDR1 SEHNR, CDR2 FQNEAQ (reference sequence). This chain's CDR3 is CASSLEGFATQYF. The CDR3 DNA follows: TGTGCCAGCAGCTTAGAGGGGTTTGCGACCCAGTACTTC.

The rearrangement links TRBV19 to TRBJ2-7; D unclear. Germline CDR1 and CDR2: LNHDA and SQIVND (reference sequence). The length of the CDR3 is 13 residues. With 9 bases removed from V and 2 bases from J, the gap between germline ends came to 14 bases. The CDR3 loop reads CASSPTAAYEQYF. CDR3 in DNA: TGTGCCAGCAGTCCGACCGCTGCCTACGAGCAGTACTTC.

The rearrangement uses TRBV29-1 and TRBJ1-3; D not resolved. The CDR3 length is 13 residues. Trimming left V 4 bases short and J 0 bases short, with 7 bases between. The germline V gene has CDR1 SQVTM and CDR2 ANQGSEA. The CDR3 DNA follows: TGCAGCGTTGTTCGGAGCTCTGGAAACACCATATATTTT. This translates into CSVVRSSGNTIYF.

There are a few counts of this clonotype. The chain recombines TRBV5-4 with TRBJ2-7; 7 bases are a match to TRBD1. V trimming: 1 base; J trimming: 4 bases; junction bases outside the gene matches: 2. The germline V gene encodes CDR1 SGHNT and CDR2 YYREEE (reference sequence). The CDR3 has 13 amino acids. CDR3 residues: CASSLNRGYEQYF. Written as DNA, the CDR3 is TGTGCCAGCAGCTTGAACAGGGGTTACGAGCAGTACTTC.

This clonotype has at least ten counts. The chain employs TRBV20-1 and TRBJ1-2, with 8 positions matching TRBD1. CDR1 DFQATT and CDR2 SNEGSKA come from the germline V gene (reference sequence). CDR3 size: 13 residues. V lost 2 bases to trimming and J lost 6 bases; unmatched junction nucleotides: 5. The CDR3 DNA sequence: TGCAGTGCTAGATCAGACAGGGGCCATGGCTACACCTTC. It codes for CSARSDRGHGYTF.

CDR3 sequence reads: CSVERQVGTEAFF. The CDR3 DNA sequence: TGCAGCGTTGAAAGGCAGGTTGGGACTGAAGCTTTCTTT. The genes are TRBV29-1 and TRBJ1-1; D is uncertain. Germline CDR1 is SQVTM and CDR2 is ANQGSEA. The V end was cut by 2 bases, the J end by 5 bases, with 12 bases between. This CDR3 is 13 amino acids long.